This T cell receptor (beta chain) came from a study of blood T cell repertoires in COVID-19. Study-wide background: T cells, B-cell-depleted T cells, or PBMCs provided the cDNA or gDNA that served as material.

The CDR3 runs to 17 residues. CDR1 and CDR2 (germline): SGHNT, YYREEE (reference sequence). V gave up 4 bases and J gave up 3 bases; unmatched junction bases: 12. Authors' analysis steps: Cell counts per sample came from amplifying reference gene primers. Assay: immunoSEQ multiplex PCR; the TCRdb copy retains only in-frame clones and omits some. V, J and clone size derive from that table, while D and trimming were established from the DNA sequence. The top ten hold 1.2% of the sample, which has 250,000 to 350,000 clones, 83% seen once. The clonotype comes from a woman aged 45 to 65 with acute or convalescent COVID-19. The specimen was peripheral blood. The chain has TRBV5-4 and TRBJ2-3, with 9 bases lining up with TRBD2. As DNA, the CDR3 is TGTGCCAGCAGCCCGCCGGGGGGGACTAGCAAGACAGATACGCAGTATTTT. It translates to CASSPPGGTSKTDTQYF.